This paragraph reports one T cell receptor (beta chain). In germline, CDR1 is SGHTA, CDR2 FQGNSA. Trimming took off 4 bases at V and 9 bases at J, with 21 bases between the two ends. This CDR3 is 15 amino acids long. This specimen belongs to a study of control samples from healthy donors and cancer patients. Using immunoSEQ multiplex PCR, the repertoire was profiled, and TCRdb retains in-frame clones only, with some absent. The table shows roughly 120,000 clones, with over 75% occurring only once. Sequencing was done on a sample of blood. The chain employs TRBV7-2 and TRBJ1-1, with D unresolved. The sequence was collected from a human donor in good health. The donor label of this sample is uncertain. CDR3 residues: CASSSEPRLRVKAFF. The CDR3 region has the DNA TGTGCCAGCAGCTCTGAGCCGCGTTTAAGGGTTAAAGCTTTCTTT.